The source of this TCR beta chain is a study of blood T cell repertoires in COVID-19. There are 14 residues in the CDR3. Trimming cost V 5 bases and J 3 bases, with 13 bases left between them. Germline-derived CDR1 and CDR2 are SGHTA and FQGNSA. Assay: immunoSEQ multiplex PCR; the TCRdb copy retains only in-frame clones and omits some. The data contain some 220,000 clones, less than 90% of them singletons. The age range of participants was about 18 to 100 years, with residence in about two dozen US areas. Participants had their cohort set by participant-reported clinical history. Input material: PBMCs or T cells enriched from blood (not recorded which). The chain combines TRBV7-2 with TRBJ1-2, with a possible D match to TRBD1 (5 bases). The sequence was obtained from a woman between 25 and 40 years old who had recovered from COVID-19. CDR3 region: CASSIQGGYYGYTF. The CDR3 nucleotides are TGTGCCAGCAGCATCCAGGGTGGATACTATGGCTACACCTTC.